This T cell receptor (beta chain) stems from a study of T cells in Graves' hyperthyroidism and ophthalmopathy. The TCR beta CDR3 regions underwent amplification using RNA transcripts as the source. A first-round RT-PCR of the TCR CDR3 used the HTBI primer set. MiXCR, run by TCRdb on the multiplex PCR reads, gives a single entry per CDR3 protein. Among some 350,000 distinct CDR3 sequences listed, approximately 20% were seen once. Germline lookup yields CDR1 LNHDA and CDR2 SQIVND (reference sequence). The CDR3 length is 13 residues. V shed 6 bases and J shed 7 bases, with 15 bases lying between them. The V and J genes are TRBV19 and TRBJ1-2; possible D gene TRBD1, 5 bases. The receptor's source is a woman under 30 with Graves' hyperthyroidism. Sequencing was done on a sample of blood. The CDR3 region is CASSPQGLGGYTF. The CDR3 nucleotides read TGTGCCAGTAGCCCTCAGGGTTTAGGTGGCTACACCTTC.